This note documents a single T cell receptor (beta chain) sequence. The sample belongs to a study of blood T cell repertoires in COVID-19. Overall study context: Acute and convalescent COVID-19 samples came from the United States, Italy and Spain. The cDNA or gDNA used as material had been derived from T cells, B-cell-depleted T cells, or PBMCs.

There are 12 residues in the CDR3. Germline V gene lookup returns CDR1 SQVTM and CDR2 ANQGSEA. V dropped 7 bases and J dropped 2; count of bases not matched to a gene: 2. In the source study's methods: Amplification of reference gene primers was used by the study to estimate nucleated cell counts. Using immunoSEQ multiplex PCR, the repertoire was profiled, and TCRdb retains in-frame clones only, with some absent. D and trimming were read from the DNA, whereas the V and J calls and clone size are those reported in that table. Counted here are hundreds of thousands of clones, under 90% occurring once; the ten biggest clones make up about 3.8%.

The sequence was obtained from a woman at least 80 years old with acute or convalescent COVID-19. The rearrangement joins TRBV29-1 to TRBJ1-2; 9 bases map to TRBD1. Material for sequencing was peripheral blood. CDR3 region: CSGGQGNYGYTF. The DNA of the CDR3 is TGCAGCGGGGGACAGGGAAACTATGGCTACACCTTC.